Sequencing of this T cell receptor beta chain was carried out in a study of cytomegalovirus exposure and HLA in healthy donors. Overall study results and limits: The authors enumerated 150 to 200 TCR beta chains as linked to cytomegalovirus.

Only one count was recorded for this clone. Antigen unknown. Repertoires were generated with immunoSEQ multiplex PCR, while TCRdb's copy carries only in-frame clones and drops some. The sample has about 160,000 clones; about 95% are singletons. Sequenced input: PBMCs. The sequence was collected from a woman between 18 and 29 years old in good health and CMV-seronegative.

The CDR3 nucleotides are TGTGCCTGCGGGACAGGGGGGGATAGGGTCAATCAGCCCCAGCATTTT. Its translation is CACGTGGDRVNQPQHF. V usage is TRBV30 and J usage is TRBJ1-5, with 11 nucleotides matching TRBD1. The germline gives CDR1 GTSNPN, CDR2 SVGIG (reference sequence). The CDR3 is made up of 16 amino acids. The junction had 10 bases not matched to a gene; V was cut back by 6 bases and J by 3 bases.